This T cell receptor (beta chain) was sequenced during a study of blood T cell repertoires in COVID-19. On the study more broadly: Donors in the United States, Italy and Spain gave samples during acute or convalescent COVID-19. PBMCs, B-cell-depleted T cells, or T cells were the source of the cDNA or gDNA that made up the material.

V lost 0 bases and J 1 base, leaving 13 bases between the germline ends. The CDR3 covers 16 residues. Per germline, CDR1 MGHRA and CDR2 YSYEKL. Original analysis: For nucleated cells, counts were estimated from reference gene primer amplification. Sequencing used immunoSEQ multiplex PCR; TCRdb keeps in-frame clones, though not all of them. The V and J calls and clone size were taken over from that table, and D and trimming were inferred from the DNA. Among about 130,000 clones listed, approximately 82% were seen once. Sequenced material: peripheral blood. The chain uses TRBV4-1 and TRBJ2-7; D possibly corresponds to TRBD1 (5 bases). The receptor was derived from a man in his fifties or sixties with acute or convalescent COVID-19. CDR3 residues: CASSQDGRQISYEQYF. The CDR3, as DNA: TGCGCCAGCAGCCAAGATGGCCGACAGATATCCTACGAGCAGTACTTC.